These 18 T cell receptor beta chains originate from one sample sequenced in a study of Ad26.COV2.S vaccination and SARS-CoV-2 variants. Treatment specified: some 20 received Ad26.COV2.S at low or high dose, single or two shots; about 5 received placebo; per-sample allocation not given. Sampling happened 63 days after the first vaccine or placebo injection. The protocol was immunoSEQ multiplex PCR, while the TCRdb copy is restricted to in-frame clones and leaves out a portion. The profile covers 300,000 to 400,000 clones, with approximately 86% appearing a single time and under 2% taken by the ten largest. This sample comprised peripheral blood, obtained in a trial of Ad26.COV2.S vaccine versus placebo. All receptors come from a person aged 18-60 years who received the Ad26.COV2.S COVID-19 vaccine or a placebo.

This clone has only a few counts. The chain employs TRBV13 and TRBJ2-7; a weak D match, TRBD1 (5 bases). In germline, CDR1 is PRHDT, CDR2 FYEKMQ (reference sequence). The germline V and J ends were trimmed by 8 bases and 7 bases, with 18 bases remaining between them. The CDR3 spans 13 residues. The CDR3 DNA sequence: TGTGCCAGCGAGAGATGGGGCGCGGAAGAGCAGTACTTC. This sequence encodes CASERWGAEEQYF.

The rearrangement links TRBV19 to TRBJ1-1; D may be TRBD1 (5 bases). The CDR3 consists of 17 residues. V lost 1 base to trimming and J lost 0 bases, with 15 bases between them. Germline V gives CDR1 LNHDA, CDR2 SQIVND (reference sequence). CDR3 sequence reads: CASSIVKRGEMNTEAFF. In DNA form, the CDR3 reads TGTGCCAGTAGTATAGTAAAAAGGGGAGAAATGAACACTGAAGCTTTCTTT.

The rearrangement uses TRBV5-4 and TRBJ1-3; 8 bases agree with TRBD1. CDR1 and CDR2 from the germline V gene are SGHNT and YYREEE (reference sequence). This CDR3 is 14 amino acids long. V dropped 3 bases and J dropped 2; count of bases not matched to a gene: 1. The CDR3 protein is CASSYRGAGNTIYF. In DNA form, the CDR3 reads TGTGCCAGCAGCTACAGGGGGGCTGGAAACACCATATATTTT.

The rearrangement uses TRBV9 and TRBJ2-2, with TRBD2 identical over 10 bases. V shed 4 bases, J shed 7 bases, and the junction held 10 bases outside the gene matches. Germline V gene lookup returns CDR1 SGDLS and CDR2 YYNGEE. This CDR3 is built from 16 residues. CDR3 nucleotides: TGTGCCAGCAGCCCTTCGAGCGGGGGGGCGATCGGGGAGCTGTTTTTT. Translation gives CASSPSSGGAIGELFF.

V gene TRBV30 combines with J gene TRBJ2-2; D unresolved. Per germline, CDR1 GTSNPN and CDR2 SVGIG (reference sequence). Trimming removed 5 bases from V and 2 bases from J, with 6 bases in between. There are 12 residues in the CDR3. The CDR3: CAWARNTGELFF. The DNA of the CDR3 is TGTGCCTGGGCTAGAAACACCGGGGAGCTGTTTTTT. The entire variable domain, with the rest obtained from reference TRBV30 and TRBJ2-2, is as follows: SQTIHQWPATLVQPVGSPLSLECTVEGTSNPNLYWYRQAAGRGLQLLFYSVGIGQISSEVPQNLSASRPQDRQFILSSKKLLLSDSGFYLCAWARNTGELFFGEGSRLTVL.

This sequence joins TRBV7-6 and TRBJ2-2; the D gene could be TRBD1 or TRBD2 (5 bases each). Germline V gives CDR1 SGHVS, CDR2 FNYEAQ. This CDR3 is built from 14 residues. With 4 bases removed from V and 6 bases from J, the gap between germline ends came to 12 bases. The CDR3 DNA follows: TGTGCCAGCAGCTCCTTGGGGGTCCCCGGGGAGCTGTTTTTT. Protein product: CASSSLGVPGELFF. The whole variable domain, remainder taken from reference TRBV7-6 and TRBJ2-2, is GAGVSQSPRYKVTKRGQDVALRCDPISGHVSLYWYRQALGQGPEFLTYFNYEAQQDKSGLPNDRFSAERPEGSISTLTIQRTEQRDSAMYRCASSSLGVPGELFFGEGSRLTVL.

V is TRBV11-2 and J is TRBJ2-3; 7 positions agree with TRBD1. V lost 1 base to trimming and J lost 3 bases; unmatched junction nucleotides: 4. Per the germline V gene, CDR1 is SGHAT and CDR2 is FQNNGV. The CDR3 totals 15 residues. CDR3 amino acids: CASSLAGQKTDTQYF. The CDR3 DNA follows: TGTGCCAGCAGCTTAGCGGGACAGAAGACAGATACGCAGTATTTT. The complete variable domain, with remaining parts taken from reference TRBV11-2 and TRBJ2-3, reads EAGVAQSPRYKIIEKRQSVAFWCNPISGHATLYWYQQILGQGPKLLIQFQNNGVVDDSQLPKDRFSAERLKGVDSTLKIQPAKLEDSAVYLCASSLAGQKTDTQYFGPGTRLTVL.

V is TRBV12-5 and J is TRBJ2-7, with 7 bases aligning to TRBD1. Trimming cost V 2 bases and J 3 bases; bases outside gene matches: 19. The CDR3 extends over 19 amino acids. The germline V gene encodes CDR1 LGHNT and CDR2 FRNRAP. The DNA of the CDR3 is TGTGCTAGTGGTTTGACGACTACCGGGACAGCCGGCAAGTTCTACGAGCAGTACTTC. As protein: CASGLTTTGTAGKFYEQYF.

CDR3 residues: CASSVGLAGNNEQFF. The CDR3 DNA reads as TGTGCCAGCAGCGTAGGCCTAGCGGGGAACAATGAGCAGTTCTTC. This chain joins TRBV9 and TRBJ2-1, with 9 bases lining up with TRBD2. In germline, CDR1 is SGDLS, CDR2 YYNGEE. The CDR3 length is 15 residues. V lost 0 bases to trimming and J lost 5 bases; unmatched junction nucleotides: 3. The full variable domain, its missing parts supplied by reference TRBV9 and TRBJ2-1, is DSGVTQTPKHLITATGQRVTLRCSPRSGDLSVYWYQQSLDQGLQFLIQYYNGEERAKGNILERFSAQQFPDLHSELNLSSLELGDSALYFCASSVGLAGNNEQFFGPGTRLTVL.

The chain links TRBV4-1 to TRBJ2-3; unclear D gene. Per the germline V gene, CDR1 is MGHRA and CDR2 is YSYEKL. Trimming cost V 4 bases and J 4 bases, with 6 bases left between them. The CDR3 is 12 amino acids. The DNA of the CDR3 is TGCGCCAGCAGCCCCACATCAGATACGCAGTATTTT. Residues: CASSPTSDTQYF.

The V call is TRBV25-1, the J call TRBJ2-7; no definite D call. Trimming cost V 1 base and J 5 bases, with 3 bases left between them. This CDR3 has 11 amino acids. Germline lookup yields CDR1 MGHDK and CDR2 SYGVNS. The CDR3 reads CASSELDEQYF. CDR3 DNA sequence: TGTGCCAGCAGTGAATTGGACGAGCAGTACTTC.

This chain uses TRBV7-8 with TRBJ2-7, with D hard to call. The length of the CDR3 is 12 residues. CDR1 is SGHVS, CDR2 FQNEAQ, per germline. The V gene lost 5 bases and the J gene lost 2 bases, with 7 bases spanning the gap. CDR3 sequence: CASSPHTYEQYF. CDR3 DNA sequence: TGTGCCAGCAGCCCTCACACCTACGAGCAGTACTTC.

The CDR3 bases are TGTGCAGATGGCGATACGCAGTATTTT. Translated, it gives CADGDTQYF. The chain is built from TRBV19 and TRBJ2-3, with no clear D. Germline CDR1 and CDR2: LNHDA and SQIVND (reference sequence). This CDR3 contains 9 residues.

The CDR3 loop is CASSGGTGDFTNEKLFF. In DNA form, the CDR3 reads TGCGCCAGCAGTGGGGGGACAGGGGATTTCACTAATGAAAAACTGTTTTTT. This chain connects TRBV10-1 to TRBJ1-4; 10 bases agree with TRBD1. The CDR3 consists of 17 residues. With V trimmed by 4 bases and J by 2 bases, 7 bases remained unmatched. Germline CDR1 reads WNHNN; CDR2 reads SYGVQD (reference sequence).

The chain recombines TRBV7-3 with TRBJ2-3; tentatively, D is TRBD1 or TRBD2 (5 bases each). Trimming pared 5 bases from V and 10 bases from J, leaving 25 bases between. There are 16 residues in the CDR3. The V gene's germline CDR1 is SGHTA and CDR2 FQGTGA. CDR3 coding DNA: TGTGCCAGCAGCCAAGTAGGGGCCCCGGAGTACGGGGCGCAGTATTTT. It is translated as CASSQVGAPEYGAQYF.

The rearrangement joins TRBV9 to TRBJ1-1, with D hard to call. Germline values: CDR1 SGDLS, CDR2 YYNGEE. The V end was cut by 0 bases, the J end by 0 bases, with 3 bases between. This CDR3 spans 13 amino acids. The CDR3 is CASSVAVNTEAFF. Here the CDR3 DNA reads TGTGCCAGCAGCGTAGCAGTGAACACTGAAGCTTTCTTT.

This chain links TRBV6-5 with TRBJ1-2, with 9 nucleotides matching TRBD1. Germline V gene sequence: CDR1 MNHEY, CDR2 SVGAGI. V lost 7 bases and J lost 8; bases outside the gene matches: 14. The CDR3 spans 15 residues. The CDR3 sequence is CASNQSRDRDAGYTF. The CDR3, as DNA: TGTGCCAGCAACCAGTCCCGGGACAGGGACGCGGGCTACACCTTC.

The CDR3 loop is CASSLAPGGNNSPLHF. In DNA, the CDR3 is TGCGCCAGCAGCTTGGCCCCCGGGGGGAATAATTCACCCCTCCACTTT. V and J are TRBV5-1 and TRBJ1-6; the D gene is possibly TRBD1 (5 bases). The CDR3 is made up of 16 amino acids. From germline, CDR1 is SGHRS and CDR2 YFSETQ. V was pared by 0 bases and J by 5 bases, with 12 bases between.